The subject of this entry is one T cell receptor beta chain. Its antigen remains unidentified. The CDR3 runs 18 residues. Germline loops: CDR1 SGDLS, CDR2 YYNGEE. The V end lost 4 bases, the J end lost 3 bases, and 20 bases lay between the germline ends. Produced via immunoSEQ multiplex PCR; TCRdb's table is partial and in-frame only. The top ten clones hold roughly 7% of a sample with about 36,000 clones, 74% of them seen once. This record comes from a study of early stage breast cancer tumors. Study observations and caveats: Commonly generated sequences made up most enriched TCRB sequences shared between patients.

The chain couples TRBV9 to TRBJ2-6, with D possibly being TRBD1 (6 bases). Sequencing was carried out using blood. This clonotype originated in a person aged 55 to 75 with breast cancer. CDR3 in DNA: TGTGCCAGCAGCACGAGGGGACAACTATATGTTGGGGCCAACGTCCTGACTTTC. Translated: CASSTRGQLYVGANVLTF.